This passage covers 19 T cell receptor beta chains from one sample sequenced in a study of cytomegalovirus exposure and HLA in healthy donors (TCRdb year 2017). The protocol used for the library was the immunoSEQ multiplex PCR assay. A mixture of 60 forward primers for TCR Vbeta segments and 13 reverse primers for TCR Jbeta segments was used in the multiplex PCR. The clones in this table, taken by TCRdb from immuneACCESS, are in-frame only. Not every clone is retained; where verified, under half of the shortfall comes from an unresolved V gene, and the cause of the rest is unknown. This sample has around 180,000 clones in its table, and approximately 75% of those were observed once. The ten biggest clones cover about 1.6% of the sample. The sample comprised PBMCs. The receptors here all came from a girl aged 10 to 17 in good health and CMV-seronegative.

The chain is built from TRBV19 and TRBJ1-6; TRBD1 matches 10 bases. CDR3 size: 14 residues. After removal of 6 bases from V and 8 bases from J, the junction contained 4 bases not matched to a gene. Looked up from germline, CDR1 is LNHDA and CDR2 is SQIVND (reference sequence). The CDR3 reads CASSSDRGYSPLHF. Written as DNA, the CDR3 is TGTGCCAGTAGCTCGGACAGGGGGTATTCACCCCTCCACTTT.

This clone was found once. The sample holds other DNA sequences that translate to the same CDR3. The V gene is TRBV29-1, the J gene TRBJ1-1; D ambiguous. The CDR3 spans 12 residues. V was shortened by 6 bases and J by 1 base, with 9 bases between the two germline ends. Germline loops: CDR1 SQVTM, CDR2 ANQGSEA. CDR3 residues: CSVVSGNTEAFF. The CDR3 nucleotides read TGCAGCGTCGTATCGGGGAACACTGAAGCTTTCTTT.

The chain uses TRBV27 and TRBJ1-5; the match to TRBD1 covers 8 bases. Germline loops: CDR1 MNHEY, CDR2 SMNVEV (reference sequence). This CDR3 spans 16 amino acids. The V and J ends lost 1 base and 5 bases, in that order; junction bases with no gene match: 7. CDR3 amino acids: CASSLYGQGADQPQHF. The CDR3 DNA is TGTGCCAGCAGTTTATATGGGCAGGGGGCCGATCAGCCCCAGCATTTT.

The rearrangement links TRBV19 to TRBJ2-7; possible D gene TRBD1, 5 bases. Germline V gene lookup returns CDR1 LNHDA and CDR2 SQIVND (reference sequence). The V end lost 3 bases, the J end lost 5 bases, and 14 bases lay between the germline ends. This CDR3 has 14 residues. The CDR3 region is CASSILRDSDEQYF. DNA of the CDR3: TGTGCCAGTAGTATCCTCCGTGACAGCGACGAGCAGTACTTC.

The CDR3 region is CSVEGGVVETQYF. Written as DNA, the CDR3 is TGCAGCGTTGAAGGCGGAGTGGTGGAGACCCAGTACTTC. The rearrangement uses TRBV29-1 and TRBJ2-5; D ambiguous. Germline V gives CDR1 SQVTM, CDR2 ANQGSEA. The V end was cut by 1 base, the J end by 5 bases, with 11 bases between. The CDR3 runs to 13 residues.

V gene TRBV25-1 combines with J gene TRBJ1-4; D gene uncertain. There are 13 residues in the CDR3. Looked up from germline, CDR1 is MGHDK and CDR2 is SYGVNS. Trimming took 6 bases from V and 8 from J, leaving 13 bases between them. CDR3 amino acids: CASRMNIGEKLFF. The CDR3 nucleotides read TGTGCCAGCAGGATGAACATTGGCGAAAAACTGTTTTTT. Based on the CDR3 plus reference TRBV25-1 and TRBJ1-4, the full variable domain is EADIYQTPRYLVIGTGKKITLECSQTMGHDKMYWYQQDPGMELHLIHYSYGVNSTEKGDLSSESTVSRIRTEHFPLTLESARPSHTSQYLCASRMNIGEKLFFGSGTQLSVL.

This rearrangement joins TRBV18 to TRBJ1-2; the D gene is possibly TRBD1 (6 bases). Trimming took off 6 bases at V and 6 bases at J, with 17 bases between the two ends. There are 14 residues in the CDR3. CDR1 is KGHSH and CDR2 is LQKENI in the germline V gene. CDR3 loop: CASSTDQGGDGYTF. The CDR3 nucleotides are TGTGCCAGCTCCACCGACCAAGGGGGGGATGGCTACACCTTC. Drawing the rest from reference TRBV18 and TRBJ1-2, the complete variable domain is NAGVMQNPRHLVRRRGQEARLRCSPMKGHSHVYWYRQLPEEGLKFMVYLQKENIIDESGMPKERFSAEFPKEGPSILRIQQVVRGDSAAYFCASSTDQGGDGYTFGSGTRLTVV.

The chain combines TRBV6-6 with TRBJ1-2; TRBD1 matches at 9 bases. V shed 6 bases, J shed 4 bases, and the junction held 12 bases outside the gene matches. Germline lookup yields CDR1 MNHNY and CDR2 SVGAGI (reference sequence). This CDR3 contains 16 residues. CDR3 nucleotide sequence: TGTGCCAGCAGCACCCCTGGGACAGGGTATCGCTATGGCTACACCTTC. Translating gives CASSTPGTGYRYGYTF.

The gene calls are TRBV7-9 and TRBJ1-1; a possible D gene is TRBD1 (6 bases). Trimming cost V 5 bases and J 0 bases, with 16 bases left between them. Germline V CDR1 and CDR2: SEHNR, FQNEAQ (reference sequence). The CDR3 extends over 16 amino acids. CDR3 region: CASSPAPGQLNTEAFF. CDR3 nucleotides: TGTGCCAGCAGCCCCGCTCCCGGACAGCTGAACACTGAAGCTTTCTTT.

The chain links TRBV18 to TRBJ2-7; 7 positions match TRBD2. The CDR3 length is 14 residues. V lost 0 bases to trimming and J lost 3 bases; unmatched junction nucleotides: 2. CDR1 KGHSH and CDR2 LQKENI come from the germline V gene. The CDR3 loop is CASSPPAGDYEQYF. The CDR3 region has the DNA TGTGCCAGCTCACCACCGGCGGGAGACTACGAGCAGTACTTC.

The chain recombines TRBV9 with TRBJ2-1; TRBD2 agrees at 14 bases. Looked up from germline, CDR1 is SGDLS and CDR2 is YYNGEE. V shed 2 bases, J shed 4 bases, and the junction held 5 bases outside the gene matches. This CDR3 comprises 17 residues. The CDR3 sequence: CASSVGGLAGAYNEQFF. The CDR3 nucleotides read TGTGCCAGCAGCGTGGGGGGACTAGCGGGGGCTTACAATGAGCAGTTCTTC.

The chain employs TRBV2 and TRBJ1-4; 9 nucleotides match TRBD1. Germline V gene lookup returns CDR1 SNHLY and CDR2 FYNNEI. The CDR3 is made up of 16 amino acids. V shed 6 bases, J shed 6 bases, and the junction held 11 bases outside the gene matches. CDR3 sequence: CASSGTGWGQDEKLFF. The CDR3 DNA sequence: TGTGCCAGCAGCGGGACAGGGTGGGGCCAGGATGAAAAACTGTTTTTT.

The chain couples TRBV25-1 to TRBJ2-7; 7 bases are shared with TRBD1. The V gene's germline CDR1 is MGHDK and CDR2 SYGVNS. This CDR3 is built from 14 residues. J was trimmed by 0 bases and V by 4 bases; bases with no gene match: 3. Here the CDR3 DNA reads TGTGCCAGCAGTGGGGGGACAGCCTCCTACGAGCAGTACTTC. It yields the protein CASSGGTASYEQYF.

The chain is built from TRBV5-4 and TRBJ1-1, with 9 bases matching TRBD1. With 4 bases clipped from V and 7 bases from J, the junction kept 14 bases outside the gene matches. The CDR3 loop spans 16 amino acids. Germline assignment: CDR1 SGHNT and CDR2 YYREEE (reference sequence). DNA for the CDR3: TGTGCCAGCAGCCCCAGGGGGACAGGGAATGGGGGTGAAGCTTTCTTT. Its translation: CASSPRGTGNGGEAFF.

In its sample, this clone was seen a few times. CDR3 sequence: CASSQGLAAEQYF. CDR3 DNA: TGCGCCAGCAGCCAGGGACTAGCGGCCGAGCAGTACTTC. The chain uses TRBV4-1 and TRBJ2-7; 11 bases fit TRBD2. The junction had 1 base not matched to a gene; V was cut back by 3 bases and J by 6 bases. The CDR3 covers 13 residues. Germline CDR1 MGHRA, CDR2 YSYEKL.

This chain connects TRBV28 to TRBJ2-7; the match to TRBD2 covers 7 bases. The trim removed 7 bases at V and 6 bases at J, leaving 12 bases unmatched. The CDR3 has 14 amino acids. Germline CDR1 and CDR2: MDHEN and SYDVKM. This CDR3 reads CASTTVGPGGEQYF. The CDR3, as DNA: TGTGCCAGCACCACAGTTGGGCCGGGGGGCGAGCAGTACTTC. Combining the CDR3 with reference TRBV28 and TRBJ2-7 gives the whole variable domain DVKVTQSSRYLVKRTGEKVFLECVQDMDHENMFWYRQDPGLGLRLIYFSYDVKMKEKGDIPEGYSVSREKKERFSLILESASTNQTSMYLCASTTVGPGGEQYFGPGTRLTVT.

V is TRBV5-5 and J is TRBJ1-6; no definite D call. The CDR3 totals 15 residues. Germline lookup yields CDR1 SGHKS and CDR2 YYEKEE (reference sequence). Trimming took 0 bases from V and 7 from J, leaving 11 bases between them. This chain's CDR3 is CASSLDEPGNSPLHF. DNA for the CDR3: TGTGCCAGCAGCTTGGATGAGCCAGGAAATTCACCCCTCCACTTT.

The rearrangement links TRBV5-1 to TRBJ2-7; 9 bases are shared with TRBD1. The CDR3 runs 14 residues. V gave up 4 bases and J gave up 6 bases; unmatched junction bases: 8. The germline CDR1 and CDR2 sequences are SGHRS and YFSETQ. The CDR3 here is CASSLPVTGGEQYF. DNA for the CDR3: TGCGCCAGCAGCCTTCCAGTGACAGGGGGCGAGCAGTACTTC.

The chain carries TRBV27 and TRBJ2-1; weak D call: TRBD2 (6 bases). The V gene lost 5 bases and the J gene lost 5 bases, with 19 bases spanning the gap. This CDR3 has 16 amino acids. In germline, CDR1 is MNHEY, CDR2 SMNVEV (reference sequence). DNA for the CDR3: TGTGCCAGCAGTAATCGACGGGGACTGCTCGACAATGAGCAGTTCTTC. Its protein product is CASSNRRGLLDNEQFF.